This note documents a single T cell receptor (beta chain) sequence. Its target is unknown. The data stem from a study of T-cell reconstitution after alpha-beta-depleted transplantation in children. Study results and caveats: Surviving recipient T cells and thymic progenitors produced the high day-60 TCRbeta diversity seen in some patients. Alpha-beta T cells present about two months after transplant were reported to originate from several hundred expanded graft clones.

Unique molecular identifiers were used to barcode this TCRbeta library. TCRdb reprocessed the PCR reads via MiXCR and lists one record per CDR3 protein. The table shows about 440,000 distinct CDR3 sequences, with around two fifths occurring only once. This TCR was sampled from a girl aged 2 to 10 with aplastic anemia, due to receive a stem cell transplant. Sequencing was performed on PBMCs, taken before TCRalphabeta/CD19-depleted stem cell transplant.

The CDR3 is CASSLEQAGTDTQYF. CDR3 sequence (DNA): TGTGCCAGCAGTTTAGAACAGGCTGGCACAGATACGCAGTATTTT. V and J are TRBV28 and TRBJ2-3; possible D gene TRBD1, 5 bases. The CDR3 spans 15 residues. V lost 2 bases and J 1 base, leaving 10 bases between the germline ends. Germline V lookup: CDR1 MDHEN, CDR2 SYDVKM.